This T cell receptor (beta chain) emerged from a study of cytomegalovirus exposure and HLA in healthy donors. The overall study: From HLA-typed donors, an early data release held about 85 million unique TCRs.

Study-wide results and caveats: Looking again later, the authors saw that most CMV-associated TCR beta chains seemed HLA-restricted. Indistinguishable V segments such as TRBV6-2 and TRBV6-3 were excluded. The study recorded 150 to 200 TCR beta chains that were cytomegalovirus-associated.

The primer mix had 60 Vbeta and 13 Jbeta primers. Clones were sequenced by immunoSEQ multiplex PCR, and TCRdb holds only the in-frame ones, with some missing. The repertoire holds more than 200,000 clones, with approximately 70% as singletons. The CDR3 contains 12 residues. Between the trimmed V and J ends, which lost 8 bases and 4 bases, there was a span of 11 bases. Germline CDR1 and CDR2: SNHLY and FYNNEI. Of note for this clone: Its antigen is as yet unknown.

Sequences were obtained from PBMCs. This clonotype was obtained from a man aged 40-55 years in good health and CMV-seropositive. This chain uses TRBV2 with TRBJ2-5; possible D gene TRBD1, 6 bases. The CDR3, as DNA: TGTGCCAGCGACAGGCCTGGAGAGACCCAGTACTTC. Its translation is CASDRPGETQYF.